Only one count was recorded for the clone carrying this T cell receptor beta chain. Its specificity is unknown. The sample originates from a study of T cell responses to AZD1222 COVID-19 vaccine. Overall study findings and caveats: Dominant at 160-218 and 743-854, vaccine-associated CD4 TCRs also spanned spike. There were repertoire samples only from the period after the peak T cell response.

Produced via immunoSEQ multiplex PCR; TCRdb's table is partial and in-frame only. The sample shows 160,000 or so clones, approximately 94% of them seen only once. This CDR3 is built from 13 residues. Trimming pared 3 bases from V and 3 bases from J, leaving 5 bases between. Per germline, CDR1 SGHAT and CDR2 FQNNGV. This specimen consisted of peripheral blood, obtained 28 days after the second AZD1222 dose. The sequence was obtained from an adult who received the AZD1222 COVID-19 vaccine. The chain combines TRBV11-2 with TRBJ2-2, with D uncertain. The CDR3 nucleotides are TGTGCCAGCAGCTTTTCTTACACCGGGGAGCTGTTTTTT. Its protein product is CASSFSYTGELFF.